What follows describes a single T cell receptor (beta chain). TCRdb's table, derived via immunoSEQ multiplex PCR, lists solely in-frame clones and lacks some. The sample has roughly 50,000 clones; under 95% are singletons. The data were taken from a study of graft-versus-host responses after intestinal transplantation. Per the germline V gene, CDR1 is LNHNV and CDR2 is YYDKDF (reference sequence). The CDR3 has 15 amino acids. V was trimmed by 2 bases and J by 1 base, leaving 10 bases between them. The J gene is TRBJ2-3, the V gene TRBV15, with D unresolved. This specimen consisted of PBMCs, obtained roughly 660 days after intestinal transplant. This receptor was obtained from a human patient who received an intestinal transplant, so some T cells may come from the graft donor. The CDR3 DNA sequence: TGTGCCACCAGCAGAAAAATCACAGGCACAGATACGCAGTATTTT. Protein: CATSRKITGTDTQYF.